This T cell receptor (beta chain) was obtained from a study of T cell changes during pregnancy in multiple sclerosis. Germline V CDR1 and CDR2: SEHNR, FQNEAQ (reference sequence). The length of the CDR3 is 15 residues. V shed 1 base, J shed 3 bases, and the junction held 5 bases outside the gene matches. Data came from immunoSEQ multiplex PCR; TCRdb stores just in-frame clones and leaves some out. The table has roughly 110,000 clones, roughly nine tenths seen once. The count of this clone is one. The source is a female donor with multiple sclerosis, enrolled in a pregnancy study. J is TRBJ1-1 and V is TRBV7-9; TRBD1 matches 7 bases. The input for sequencing was peripheral blood, taken before pregnancy. CDR3 nucleotides: TGTGCCAGCAGCTTAGAGGGCAGGGGGGACACTGAAGCTTTCTTT. Translation: CASSLEGRGDTEAFF.